Sequencing of this TCR beta chain was carried out in a study of blood T cell repertoires in COVID-19. In the study overall: Researchers got acute and convalescent COVID-19 samples from the United States, Italy and Spain. PBMCs, B-cell-depleted T cells, or T cells provided the cDNA or gDNA that made up the material.

The CDR3 totals 16 residues. The V gene lost 4 bases and the J gene lost 5 bases, with 20 bases spanning the gap. The germline gives CDR1 LNHDA, CDR2 SQIVND (reference sequence). As processed by the authors: From reference gene primer amplification, estimates of nucleated cell counts were derived. Sequenced by immunoSEQ multiplex PCR; TCRdb stores in-frame clones only, minus some. The D gene and trimming were derived from the DNA, and the V and J assignments and clone size from that table. The sample includes some 100,000 clones, around nine tenths seen only once; the top ten take roughly 8.1%. Sequencing was carried out using peripheral blood. The genes are TRBV19 and TRBJ1-1; possible D gene TRBD1, 5 bases. This sequence originates from a woman in her 70s with acute or convalescent COVID-19. CDR3 loop: CASSNSGWGGETEAFF. The CDR3 DNA reads TGTGCCAGTAGTAATTCTGGTTGGGGCGGGGAGACTGAAGCTTTCTTT. The entire variable domain, with the rest obtained from reference TRBV19 and TRBJ1-1, is as follows: DGGITQSPKYLFRKEGQNVTLSCEQNLNHDAMYWYRQDPGQGLRLIYYSQIVNDFQKGDIAEGYSVSREKKESFPLTVTSAQKNPTAFYLCASSNSGWGGETEAFFGQGTRLTVV.